Listed below are T cell receptor beta chains from one sample, sequenced in a study of blood T cell repertoires in COVID-19. TCRdb keeps only in-frame clones here, not all; method: immunoSEQ multiplex PCR. The sample has hundreds of thousands of clones; approximately 87% are singletons. Source material: PBMCs or T cells enriched from blood (not recorded which). These receptors originate from a woman aged 45-59 years who had recovered from COVID-19. Each CDR3 is given with its conserved first and last residue. The order of the fields is V gene, clone size, D gene, J gene, CDR3 DNA, CDR3 protein. D genes are given only for firm matches. Size is omitted from some rows. Given values are once, few, many or a class for expanded clones.

TRBV18,.,.,TRBJ2-5,TGTGCCAGCTCACCAGGGACATACCAAGAGACCCAGTACTTC,CASSPGTYQETQYF
TRBV10-3,.,TRBD2,TRBJ2-2,TGTGCCATCAGTGACCCCGGGGGGAGGGCCGGGGAGCTGTTTTTT,CAISDPGGRAGELFF
TRBV6-2/TRBV6-3,.,.,TRBJ1-2,TGTGCCAGCAGTTACGATAACCGACTTTGGAGCTACACCTTC,CASSYDNRLWSYTF
TRBV15,.,.,TRBJ2-1,TGTGCCACCAGCAAAAGAGGGGGGGGCCAGAACTACAATGAGCAGTTCTTC,CATSKRGGGQNYNEQFF
TRBV11-1,.,TRBD1,TRBJ2-5,TGTGCCAGCAGGCCAGGACAGGGGGGATTGGGAGAGACCCAGTACTTC,CASRPGQGGLGETQYF
TRBV19,.,.,TRBJ1-5,TGTGCCAGTAGTCCCCCCTCCGGGCAGCCCCAGCATTTT,CASSPPSGQPQHF
TRBV5-6,.,TRBD1,TRBJ1-5,TGTGCCAGCAGCCTCCCTCTGGGGGACAGGAATCAGCCCCAGCATTTT,CASSLPLGDRNQPQHF
TRBV12-3/TRBV12-4,.,.,TRBJ1-4,TGTGCCAGCGCGGGGTCGGCTAATGAAAAACTGTTTTTT,CASAGSANEKLFF
TRBV5-8,.,.,TRBJ1-4,TGTGCCAGCAGCTTGTATCCGTCGGGAACAACTAATGAAAAACTGTTTTTT,CASSLYPSGTTNEKLFF
TRBV27,.,TRBD1,TRBJ2-7,TGTGCCAGCAGTTTATCGAACACAGGGGGCTCAACAGGCGAGCAGTACTTC,CASSLSNTGGSTGEQYF
TRBV7-2,.,.,TRBJ1-3,TGTGCCAGCAGCCCAGACAGTGCCTCTGGAAACACCATATATTTT,CASSPDSASGNTIYF
TRBV7-9,.,.,TRBJ2-7,TGTGCCAGCAGCTCACCCCTCGGGCAGTACTTC,CASSSPLGQYF
TRBV28,.,TRBD2,TRBJ2-3,TGTGCCAGCAGTTTACCCAGCGGGGGTACTTCTACGCAGTATTTT,CASSLPSGGTSTQYF
TRBV5-1,few,.,TRBJ1-3,TGCGCCAGCAGCTTGGATGGTAGCTCTGGAAACACCATATATTTT,CASSLDGSSGNTIYF
TRBV4-3,once,TRBD1,TRBJ1-2,TGCGCCAGCAGCCAAGAACGATGGGGAGGGACAGGGATCTATGGCTACACCTTC,CASSQERWGGTGIYGYTF
TRBV27,.,TRBD1,TRBJ1-2,TGTGCCAGCAGCTATGGGGCAGGGGGTGGCTACACCTTC,CASSYGAGGGYTF
TRBV21-1,.,.,TRBJ2-3,TGTGCCAGCAGCAACCCTAGCGGGGGCACAGATACGCAGTATTTT,CASSNPSGGTDTQYF
TRBV28,few,.,TRBJ1-5,TGTGCCAGCAGTTCCGGACAGCGCAATCAGCCCCAGCATTTT,CASSSGQRNQPQHF
TRBV15,.,TRBD1,TRBJ2-7,TGTGCCACCAGCAGAGGAGGAAGGGGGCGAGGCGAGCAGTACTTC,CATSRGGRGRGEQYF
TRBV28,.,TRBD2,TRBJ2-1,TGTGCCAGCAGTTTGGCCAGCGGGGGACATTACAATGAGCAGTTCTTC,CASSLASGGHYNEQFF
TRBV6-6,.,.,TRBJ2-7,TGTGCCAGCAGTCCGTTCTCGGGATACGAGCAGTACTTC,CASSPFSGYEQYF
TRBV13,.,TRBD1,TRBJ1-5,TGTGCCAGCAGCTTCGGAGACAGGGGTAATCAGCCCCAGCATTTT,CASSFGDRGNQPQHF